This entry lists 29 T cell receptor beta chains sequenced from one sample in a study of blood T cell repertoires in COVID-19. TCRdb's table, derived via immunoSEQ multiplex PCR, lists solely in-frame clones and lacks some. The table lists around 55,000 clones, 65% to 90% of them singletons. The source material was peripheral blood. These receptors were collected from a human donor in a cohort sampled during active COVID-19.

V usage is TRBV10-3 and J usage is TRBJ2-1; 8 bases align to TRBD2. This CDR3 region has 18 residues. Germline V CDR1 and CDR2: ENHRY, SYGVKD. J was trimmed by 8 bases and V by 6 bases; bases with no gene match: 21. DNA for the CDR3: TGTGCCATCAGCAACGGCAACGGGAACGGGAGGGCCGTTGATGAGCAGTTCTTC. Translating it yields CAISNGNGNGRAVDEQFF.

This chain joins TRBV5-6 and TRBJ1-1; possibly TRBD1 for D (5 bases). The germline CDR1 and CDR2 sequences are SGHDT and YYEEEE. The V gene lost 5 bases and the J gene lost 5 bases, with 13 bases spanning the gap. The CDR3 is 13 residues long. In nucleotides, the CDR3 is TGTGCCAGCAGGGGATTAAGGACAACTGAAGCTTTCTTT. This sequence encodes CASRGLRTTEAFF.

The rearrangement joins TRBV2 to TRBJ2-3, with TRBD2 matching 11 bases. CDR1 SNHLY and CDR2 FYNNEI come from the germline V gene. V lost 11 bases, J lost 3 bases, and 10 bases stayed unmatched. This CDR3 spans 15 amino acids. The CDR3 sequence is CALKALAGDTDTQYF. Written as DNA, the CDR3 is TGTGCCCTTAAGGCACTAGCGGGAGATACAGATACGCAGTATTTT.

CDR3 residues: CSAGTRGGGLDTQYF. The CDR3 nucleotides are TGCAGCGCTGGAACACGGGGAGGGGGTCTTGATACGCAGTATTTT. The chain uses TRBV29-1 and TRBJ2-3; a possible D gene is TRBD2 (7 bases). This CDR3 has 15 amino acids. The germline V gene has CDR1 SQVTM and CDR2 ANQGSEA. Trimming removed 7 bases from V and 6 bases from J, with 23 bases in between.

The chain uses TRBV6-1 and TRBJ2-1, with a possible D match to TRBD2 (6 bases). The CDR3 spans 20 residues. The V gene's germline CDR1 is MNHNS and CDR2 SASEGT. Trimming stripped 0 bases from V and 0 bases from J, with 21 bases between. This CDR3 reads CASSEAYKGASESSYNEQFF. The CDR3 DNA is TGTGCCAGCAGTGAAGCTTACAAAGGGGCTAGCGAGAGCTCCTACAATGAGCAGTTCTTC.

The rearrangement joins TRBV4-3 to TRBJ2-1; perhaps TRBD2 as D (6 bases). The CDR3 loop spans 17 amino acids. Deletions cut 0 bases from V and 3 bases from J, with 15 bases between. CDR1 is LGHNA, CDR2 YSLEER, per germline. CDR3 loop: CASSQDLTSPLYNEQFF. The CDR3 DNA follows: TGCGCCAGCAGCCAAGACTTAACTAGCCCCCTCTACAATGAGCAGTTCTTC.

The chain links TRBV2 to TRBJ2-6; D unresolved. This CDR3 is 15 amino acids long. CDR1 SNHLY and CDR2 FYNNEI come from the germline V gene. V was clipped by 0 bases and J by 5 bases, with 8 bases between them. In DNA, the CDR3 is TGTGCCAGCAGTGAAGCGCTTCTAAGGGCCAACGTCCTGACTTTC. This encodes CASSEALLRANVLTF.

The chain carries TRBV6-4 and TRBJ1-2, with TRBD1 as a possible D gene (5 bases). CDR1 MRHNA and CDR2 SNTAGT come from the germline V gene. Trimming took 8 bases from V and 6 from J, leaving 16 bases between them. The length of the CDR3 is 13 residues. This chain's CDR3 is CASRPGLADGYTF. In DNA, the CDR3 is TGTGCCAGCCGACCGGGACTGGCGGATGGCTACACCTTC.

The chain combines TRBV19 with TRBJ2-7; 8 bases match TRBD1. Unmatched junction bases numbered 6, after V lost 3 bases and J lost 5 bases. This CDR3 region has 14 residues. CDR1 and CDR2 (germline): LNHDA, SQIVND (reference sequence). The CDR3 nucleotides are TGTGCCAGTAGTATCACAGGGGGTCCCCACGAGCAGTACTTC. Its protein product is CASSITGGPHEQYF.

The CDR3 sequence: CASAGLKYNEQFF. The CDR3 coding sequence is TGTGCCAGCGCGGGACTTAAATACAATGAGCAGTTCTTC. The chain joins TRBV12-3 or TRBV12-4 to TRBJ2-1; perhaps TRBD2 as D (6 bases). With 8 bases removed from V and 4 bases from J, the gap between germline ends came to 12 bases. The CDR3 length is 13 residues.

The chain uses TRBV2 and TRBJ1-5; 10 nucleotides line up with TRBD1. V shed 8 bases, J shed 6 bases, and the junction held 4 bases outside the gene matches. Germline CDR1 and CDR2: SNHLY and FYNNEI. This CDR3 has 13 residues. The DNA of the CDR3 is TGTGCCAGCGAAAGGGACAGGGGTCAGCCCCAGCATTTT. Its translation: CASERDRGQPQHF.

The chain employs TRBV9 and TRBJ2-3, with D possibly matching TRBD2 (6 bases). CDR1 is SGDLS, CDR2 YYNGEE, per germline. The CDR3 loop spans 15 amino acids. The V end was cut by 0 bases, the J end by 4 bases, with 12 bases between. CDR3 in amino acids: CASSVVPTRPDTQYF. CDR3 nucleotides: TGTGCCAGCAGCGTAGTCCCGACTAGACCAGATACGCAGTATTTT.

V and J are TRBV4-3 and TRBJ2-3; 8 bases are a match to TRBD2. This CDR3 spans 16 amino acids. V lost 0 bases to trimming and J lost 5 bases; unmatched junction nucleotides: 7. CDR1 and CDR2 (germline): LGHNA, YSLEER. The CDR3, as DNA: TGCGCCAGCAGCCAAGATTTCGGGGGGGCGGGAGATACGCAGTATTTT. Residues: CASSQDFGGAGDTQYF.

The rearrangement joins TRBV24-1 to TRBJ2-3; 9 bases align to TRBD2. Losses at the gene ends were 7 bases for V and 2 bases for J; bases not matched to a gene: 6. The CDR3 consists of 15 residues. Germline lookup yields CDR1 KGHDR and CDR2 SFDVKD. The CDR3 here is CATRKTGLATDTQYF. CDR3 in DNA: TGTGCCACCAGAAAGACGGGACTAGCCACAGATACGCAGTATTTT.

The J gene is TRBJ2-1, the V gene TRBV6-1; 7 nucleotides match TRBD2. Unmatched junction bases numbered 4, after V lost 1 base and J lost 4 bases. Germline loops: CDR1 MNHNS, CDR2 SASEGT. This CDR3 region has 15 residues. The DNA of the CDR3 is TGTGCCAGCAGTGAAGAGCTAGCGGTGTACAATGAGCAGTTCTTC. This encodes CASSEELAVYNEQFF.

The CDR3 DNA follows: TGTGCCAGCAGCTTGGTGACAGGGTCTAACTATGGCTACACCTTC. Its protein product is CASSLVTGSNYGYTF. This chain connects TRBV5-4 to TRBJ1-2, with 7 bases fitting TRBD1. This CDR3 is built from 15 residues. J lost 0 bases, V lost 0 bases, and 2 bases had no gene match. Germline lookup yields CDR1 SGHNT and CDR2 YYREEE (reference sequence).

V and J are TRBV12-5 and TRBJ2-1; 10 nucleotides agree with TRBD1. Germline-derived CDR1 and CDR2 are LGHNT and FRNRAP. This CDR3 region has 19 residues. The trim removed 0 bases at V and 14 bases at J, leaving 22 bases unmatched. The CDR3 bases are TGTGCTAGTGGTTTGGTAAGAATAACAGGGGGACAGGGGAGCGTTAGCAAGTTCTTC. This gives the protein CASGLVRITGGQGSVSKFF.

The rearrangement joins TRBV6-6 to TRBJ2-4, with 12 nucleotides matching TRBD1. The CDR3 is 16 residues long. Germline V CDR1 and CDR2: MNHNY, SVGAGI (reference sequence). The ends lost 6 bases at V and 9 bases at J; junction bases unmatched: 12. The DNA of the CDR3 is TGTGCCAGCAGCCGTGACCGGGACAGGGGGCGTAGCATTCAGTACTTC. Amino acid sequence: CASSRDRDRGRSIQYF.

The chain employs TRBV5-1 and TRBJ2-3; D might be TRBD2 (7 bases). The germline gives CDR1 SGHRS, CDR2 YFSETQ. Trimming took off 4 bases at V and 5 bases at J, with 11 bases between the two ends. The CDR3 extends over 13 amino acids. The CDR3 spells CASSPGGLDTQYF. CDR3 nucleotides: TGCGCCAGCAGCCCGGGGGGCCTAGATACGCAGTATTTT.

The V gene is TRBV29-1, the J gene TRBJ1-1, with TRBD1 matching 8 bases. This CDR3 has 14 amino acids. Germline assignment: CDR1 SQVTM and CDR2 ANQGSEA. J gave up 2 bases and V 7 bases, and 9 bases lay outside the gene matches. The CDR3 here is CSASRTGTNTEAFF. Here the CDR3 DNA reads TGCAGCGCCAGTCGGACAGGGACCAACACTGAAGCTTTCTTT.

This chain joins TRBV6-5 and TRBJ2-3, with no clear D. This CDR3 contains 11 residues. Trimming took off 10 bases at V and 7 bases at J, with 12 bases between the two ends. Per germline, CDR1 MNHEY and CDR2 SVGAGI. CDR3 sequence: CAIQDFYTQYF. The CDR3 bases are TGTGCCATCCAAGACTTCTATACGCAGTATTTT.

The J gene is TRBJ2-3, the V gene TRBV4-3; 9 bases align to TRBD2. Germline CDR1 is LGHNA and CDR2 is YSLEER. This CDR3 region has 15 residues. The V and J ends lost 6 bases and 5 bases, in that order; junction bases with no gene match: 9. CDR3 DNA: TGCGCCAGCAGTCCTAGCGGGAATGATCGAGATACGCAGTATTTT. It yields the protein CASSPSGNDRDTQYF.

Only a few counts were recorded for this clone. This sequence joins TRBV11-2 and TRBJ2-2; TRBD2 aligns across 14 bases. The CDR3 contains 17 residues. Germline V gene lookup returns CDR1 SGHAT and CDR2 FQNNGV. The junction had 4 bases not matched to a gene; V was cut back by 2 bases and J by 5 bases. The CDR3 DNA is TGTGCCAGCAGCTTAAGCGGACTAGCGGGAGGTACCGGGGAGCTGTTTTTT. Translated, it gives CASSLSGLAGGTGELFF.

This clone appeared once. The chain combines TRBV7-9 with TRBJ2-3, with D hard to call. Per the germline V gene, CDR1 is SEHNR and CDR2 is FQNEAQ (reference sequence). This CDR3 has 12 residues. Trimming removed 2 bases from V and 4 bases from J, with 4 bases in between. The CDR3 DNA reads TGTGCCAGCAGCTTAACAGCAGATACGCAGTATTTT. Its translation is CASSLTADTQYF.

This clone was observed once. The V and J genes are TRBV27 and TRBJ2-3; 8 bases match TRBD2. Germline CDR1 and CDR2: MNHEY and SMNVEV (reference sequence). The CDR3 is made up of 16 amino acids. V lost 1 base, J lost 3 bases, and 6 bases stayed unmatched. CDR3 DNA: TGTGCCAGCAGTTTATTGGCGGGAGGAGGGACAGATACGCAGTATTTT. Its translation is CASSLLAGGGTDTQYF.

The J gene is TRBJ1-3, the V gene TRBV7-2; no definite D call. Trimming removed 3 bases from V and 6 bases from J, with 6 bases in between. Germline CDR1 reads SGHTA; CDR2 reads FQGNSA. This CDR3 is 12 amino acids long. CDR3 nucleotide sequence: TGTGCCAGCAGCTTGGGCCCAAACACCATATATTTT. Translation: CASSLGPNTIYF.

This sequence joins TRBV5-8 and TRBJ2-7; tentative D call: TRBD2 (6 bases). V lost 5 bases, J lost 5 bases, and 17 bases lay in between. The CDR3 contains 14 residues. The germline V gene encodes CDR1 SGHTS and CDR2 YDEGEE. The CDR3 region has the DNA TGTGCCAGCAGGGAGGAGGGCAGGGCTAACGAGCAGTACTTC. Its protein is CASREEGRANEQYF.

This sequence joins TRBV24-1 and TRBJ2-1; D not certain. The CDR3 runs 13 residues. Trimming left V 4 bases short and J 3 bases short, with 6 bases between. Germline loops: CDR1 KGHDR, CDR2 SFDVKD. CDR3 sequence: CATSDYLYNEQFF. The CDR3 DNA follows: TGTGCCACCAGTGACTATCTCTACAATGAGCAGTTCTTC.

This clone was found many times. The chain uses TRBV7-2 and TRBJ2-7; 7 bases are shared with TRBD1. The CDR3 extends over 15 amino acids. The V segment lost 0 bases and the J segment 4 bases; nucleotides outside the gene matches: 6. CDR1 and CDR2 (germline): SGHTA, FQGNSA. The CDR3 region is CASSLAKQGDYEQYF. CDR3 nucleotides: TGTGCCAGCAGCTTAGCGAAGCAGGGGGATTACGAGCAGTACTTC.